The clone carrying this T cell receptor beta chain has just one count. Its antigen is not identified. The protocol was immunoSEQ multiplex PCR, while the TCRdb copy is restricted to in-frame clones and leaves out a portion. Of tens of thousands of clones detected, approximately 93% appear once; the ten largest clones hold about 2.4%. The data originate from a study of a mutant IDH1 vaccine in newly diagnosed glioma. Looked up from germline, CDR1 is GTSNPN and CDR2 is SVGIG (reference sequence). The CDR3 loop spans 13 amino acids. V was cut by 2 bases and J by 6 bases, with 11 bases left in between. Time point here: week 5, during vaccination. Each vaccine dose was 300 ug of mutant IDH1 20-mer peptide, with topical imiquimod.

Sequenced here: PBMCs, sampled from a glioma patient whose treatment included an IDH1 peptide vaccine. The sequence came from a man in his fifties with glioma. This chain connects TRBV30 to TRBJ1-5, with a tentative D call TRBD1 (5 bases). The CDR3 DNA follows: TGTGCCTGGAGTTCAGGGACCGGTCAGCCCCAGCATTTT. Its translation is CAWSSGTGQPQHF.